This T cell receptor (beta chain) was documented in a study of CXCR3-negative and CXCR3-positive naive CD8 T cells. Overall study findings and caveats: Against CXCR3-negative naive cells, CXCR3-positive naive cells showed more hydrophobic TRB CDR3s.

Of note for this clonotype: Its antigen remains unknown.

TRB cDNA was prepared as libraries by UMI-labeled 5' RACE. For each CDR3 protein, TCRdb gives one entry from its re-call of the 5' RACE reads, without DNA. Recorded for this sample: under 150,000 distinct CDR3 sequences. The sample comprised naive CXCR3+ CD8+ T cells from blood. As to subset: CD45RO-CCR7+CD27+CD95- naive CD8+ T cells expressing CXCR3 (TNR3+). The receptor was isolated from a human donor in good health. Some clones in this sample may be carry-over from other donors' samples.

The CDR3 is CASSQGGGSDTQYF. The chain employs TRBV7-3 and TRBJ2-3; absent DNA, TCRdb's TRBD1 call cannot be checked. Per the germline V gene, CDR1 is SGHTA and CDR2 is FQGTGA. The CDR3 extends over 14 amino acids.